This T cell receptor beta chain is from a study of cytomegalovirus exposure and HLA in healthy donors. Trimming at V came to 4 bases and at J to 4 bases, leaving 12 bases not matched to a gene. This CDR3 is 16 amino acids long. Germline CDR1 reads MNHEY; CDR2 reads SMNVEV (reference sequence). Researchers ran the PCR with 60 Vbeta and 13 Jbeta primers. Libraries were prepared by immunoSEQ multiplex PCR; TCRdb keeps only in-frame clonotypes and omits some of them. The profile shows roughly 140,000 clones, 80% of them singletons. Findings and caveats of the study: A later analysis, which compared TCR beta chains of equal frequency, found the HLA-associated ones more clonally expanded.

Points on this clone: Its antigen is currently unknown.

The sequenced material came from PBMCs. The chain uses TRBV27 and TRBJ2-7; 8 nucleotides align to TRBD2. The origin of this receptor is a man in his forties in good health and CMV-seropositive. CDR3: CASSSRGGPLVYEQYF. The CDR3, as DNA: TGTGCCAGCAGTTCCCGGGGGGGGCCGTTAGTGTACGAGCAGTACTTC.